These T cell receptor beta chains were read from a single sample in a study of regulatory T cells in long-lasting Graves disease. TCRdb fed the reads into MiXCR, producing one record per CDR3 protein. The repertoire includes around 800 distinct CDR3 sequences, 85% to 90% of them detected once, and 11% sits in the top ten. This sample comprised peripheral blood mononuclear cells (PBMCs), obtained with antithyroid drug treatment, in newly diagnosed or persistent Graves disease (not recorded which). These receptors all stem from a man aged 18 to 30 with Graves disease. The CDR3 runs from the conserved cysteine through the conserved F or W. D genes are given only for firm matches. Some rows have no size entry. The others give once, few or many, or a class for an expanded clone.

TRBD2,TRBV7-9,TRBJ2-1,few,CASRLTGTSGSQNEQFF,TGTGCCAGCAGGTTAACCGGGACTAGCGGGAGTCAGAATGAGCAGTTCTTC
TRBD1,TRBV12-3/TRBV12-4,TRBJ2-5,.,CASSPPRGQETQYF,TGTGCCAGCAGTCCCCCCAGGGGGCAAGAGACCCAGTACTTC
.,TRBV4-2,TRBJ1-2,once,CASSQDHQGHRVYGYTF,TGTGCCAGCAGCCAAGATCACCAGGGGCACAGGGTCTATGGCTACACCTTC
.,TRBV11-1,TRBJ2-1,.,CASSLGATYNEQFF,TGTGCCAGCAGCTTAGGGGCTACCTACAATGAGCAGTTCTTC
.,TRBV20-1,TRBJ2-1,once,CSASEGLGSNEQFF,TGCAGTGCCTCGGAGGGGCTAGGGAGCAATGAGCAGTTCTTC
TRBD2,TRBV7-9,TRBJ2-5,.,CASSQPTSGKTQYF,TGTGCCAGCAGCCAACCGACTAGCGGGAAGACCCAGTACTTC
.,TRBV5-4,TRBJ2-3,few,CASSLDGDTQYF,TGTGCCAGCAGCTTGGATGGTGATACGCAGTATTTT
.,TRBV12-3/TRBV12-4,TRBJ2-7,.,CASSLGNEQYF,TGTGCCAGCAGCCTAGGTAACGAGCAGTACTTC
.,TRBV11-2,TRBJ2-2,.,CASSLGHNTGELFF,TGTGCCAGCAGCTTAGGGCATAACACCGGGGAGCTGTTTTTT
TRBD1,TRBV28,TRBJ1-1,.,CASSPPTQGGTEAFF,TGTGCCAGCAGCCCCCCGACCCAGGGGGGGACTGAAGCTTTCTTT
TRBD1,TRBV23-1,TRBJ2-5,.,CASSQSGQGKTQYF,TGCGCCAGCAGTCAATCCGGACAGGGAAAGACCCAGTACTTC
TRBD1,TRBV11-1,TRBJ1-2,.,CASSAPSLRGSYGYTF,TGTGCCAGCAGCGCCCCGAGCCTCAGGGGGTCCTATGGCTACACCTTC
TRBD2,TRBV4-2,TRBJ2-7,.,CASSPTLAGSSYEQYF,TGTGCCAGCAGCCCTACACTAGCGGGATCGTCCTACGAGCAGTACTTC
TRBD1,TRBV12-3/TRBV12-4,TRBJ2-6,.,CASSFTGAESGANVLTF,TGTGCCAGCAGTTTTACAGGGGCAGAATCTGGGGCCAACGTCCTGACTTTC
.,TRBV10-3,TRBJ1-1,.,CAISGPAGEAFF,TGTGCCATCAGTGGCCCCGCGGGTGAAGCTTTCTTT
.,TRBV6-2/TRBV6-3,TRBJ2-2,.,CASSYLFGELFF,TGTGCCAGCAGTTACCTTTTCGGGGAGCTGTTTTTT
.,TRBV4-1,TRBJ1-2,once,CASSQGGGAGYGYTF,TGCGCCAGCAGCCAAGGGGGGGGCGCCGGCTATGGCTACACCTTC
TRBD2,TRBV5-1,TRBJ2-1,.,CASSLDAGGLSFEQFF,TGCGCCAGCAGCTTGGACGCGGGAGGTCTCTCTTTTGAGCAGTTCTTC
.,TRBV18,TRBJ2-3,.,CASSPNGHVDTQYF,TGTGCCAGCTCACCAAACGGGCACGTGGATACGCAGTATTTT
.,TRBV20-1,TRBJ1-6,.,CSARDTTYNSPLHF,TGCAGTGCTAGAGACACAACATATAATTCACCCCTCCACTTT
.,TRBV12-3/TRBV12-4,TRBJ1-5,few,CASRGGSNQPQHF,TGTGCCAGCAGGGGTGGGAGCAATCAGCCCCAGCATTTT
.,TRBV18,TRBJ1-3,.,CASSPQSSGNTIYF,TGTGCCAGCTCACCGCAAAGCTCTGGAAACACCATATATTTT
.,TRBV5-1,TRBJ1-3,few,CASSWTQDRDTIYF,TGCGCCAGCAGCTGGACCCAGGACCGGGACACCATATATTTT
TRBD2,TRBV6-6,TRBJ2-7,.,CASHTGGSSYEQYF,TGTGCCAGCCACACGGGCGGGAGCTCCTACGAGCAGTACTTC
.,TRBV14,TRBJ1-2,.,CASSQEVGSYGYTF,TGTGCCAGCAGCCAAGAAGTAGGGAGCTATGGCTACACCTTC
.,TRBV6-5,TRBJ2-2,.,CASSDPTGLNTGELFF,TGTGCCAGCAGCGACCCAACAGGACTCAACACCGGGGAGCTGTTTTTT
TRBD1,TRBV20-1,TRBJ1-5,.,CSALAGGQFSNQPQHF,TGCAGTGCTTTGGCTGGGGGACAGTTTAGCAATCAGCCCCAGCATTTT
.,TRBV29-1,TRBJ2-5,.,CSAARDNQETQYF,TGCAGCGCTGCACGGGACAACCAAGAGACCCAGTACTTC
TRBD2,TRBV12-3/TRBV12-4,TRBJ2-2,.,CASSRSGRSGELFF,TGTGCCAGCAGCCGTAGCGGGAGATCCGGGGAGCTGTTTTTT
.,TRBV28,TRBJ1-5,few,CASRRQLNQPQHF,TGTGCCAGCAGACGACAGCTAAATCAGCCCCAGCATTTT